This T cell receptor beta chain was recovered during a study of blood T cell repertoires in COVID-19. Some clones are missing from TCRdb's copy, which holds only in-frame ones; the method was immunoSEQ multiplex PCR. The data show under 40,000 clones, 80% seen once. The CDR3 consists of 14 residues. Per the germline V gene, CDR1 is SGHTA and CDR2 is FQGNSA. With 5 bases removed from V and 4 bases from J, the gap between germline ends came to 14 bases. The specimen sequenced was peripheral blood. This chain connects TRBV7-2 to TRBJ2-5; D perhaps matches TRBD2 (7 bases). The TCR originated in a woman in her 70s with acute or convalescent COVID-19. CDR3 residues: CASSKGGRGETQYF. DNA for the CDR3: TGTGCCAGCAGCAAAGGGGGGAGGGGAGAGACCCAGTACTTC.